This TCR beta chain emerged from a study of blood T cell repertoires in COVID-19. Study summary: PBMCs, B-cell-depleted T cells, or T cells were the source of the cDNA or gDNA that made up the material.

The CDR3 has 13 amino acids. Looked up from germline, CDR1 is SQVTM and CDR2 is ANQGSEA. Deletions cut 3 bases from V and 10 bases from J, with 18 bases between. In this sample, this clone turned up once. Data came from immunoSEQ multiplex PCR; TCRdb stores just in-frame clones and leaves some out. The sample includes approximately 350,000 clones, 83% seen only once; the top ten take 5% to 6%. The chain carries TRBV29-1 and TRBJ1-1, with D unresolved. This TCR derives from a woman aged 45-65 years who had recovered from COVID-19. The sequenced material came from PBMCs or T cells enriched from blood (not recorded which). The CDR3 here is CSVESRLVPLAFF. CDR3 in DNA: TGCAGCGTTGAGTCCCGTTTAGTCCCGCTAGCTTTCTTT. Drawing the rest from reference TRBV29-1 and TRBJ1-1, the complete variable domain is SAVISQKPSRDICQRGTSLTIQCQVDSQVTMMFWYRQQPGQSLTLIATANQGSEATYESGFVIDKFPISRPNLTFSTLTVSNMSPEDSSIYLCSVESRLVPLAFFGQGTRLTVV.